Listed below are T cell receptor beta chains from one sample, sequenced in a study of a mutant IDH1 vaccine in newly diagnosed glioma. The repertoire was sequenced with immunoSEQ multiplex PCR; TCRdb's copy has only in-frame clones and lacks some. The sample comprises approximately 37,000 clones, 55% to 60% of which are singletons, and more than 9.5% rests with the top ten. These TCRs are of unknown antigen specificity. The sample was PBMCs, taken from a glioma patient whose treatment included an IDH1 peptide vaccine. Receptors were obtained from a woman aged 18-29 years with glioma. Both conserved end residues are part of each CDR3. Each record gives: D gene, clone size, J gene, V gene, CDR3 DNA, CDR3 protein. D genes are given only for firm matches. Expanded clones get a size class; other rows say once, few or many, or leave the size out.

TRBD1 . TRBJ1-1 TRBV9 TGTGCCAGCAGCCCGACAGGGATGAACACTGAAGCTTTCTTT CASSPTGMNTEAFF
. . TRBJ2-7 TRBV28 TGTGCCAGCATCTGGGGGACGGGAACCTACGAGCAGTACTTC CASIWGTGTYEQYF
. . TRBJ2-1 TRBV27 TGTGCCAGGGGAAGGCCCTACAATGAGCAGTTCTTC CARGRPYNEQFF
TRBD2 . TRBJ2-3 TRBV11-3 TGTGCCAGCAGCACCTTAGCGGGGGGGAATACGCAGTATTTT CASSTLAGGNTQYF
. . TRBJ2-5 TRBV6-1 TGTGCCAGCAGTGAACCGTCGGAAACCCAGTACTTC CASSEPSETQYF
. few TRBJ2-1 TRBV9 TGTGCCAGCAGCGTAGGGGATTACTCCAACAATGAGCAGTTCTTC CASSVGDYSNNEQFF
. . TRBJ2-1 TRBV13 TGTGCCAGCAGCCTCTCCCGGGCGGGCAATGAGCAGTTCTTC CASSLSRAGNEQFF
. . TRBJ2-7 TRBV27 TGTGCCAGCAGTTTGGGTGTCGGTACCTACGAGCAGTACTTC CASSLGVGTYEQYF
. . TRBJ1-5 TRBV4-2 TGTGCCAGCAGCCAAGAAGTCTCGCAGATTAGCAATCAGCCCCAGCATTTT CASSQEVSQISNQPQHF
. medium-sized TRBJ2-7 TRBV7-2 TGTGCCAGCAGCTTTGCAAACCGGCAGTACTTC CASSFANRQYF
. . TRBJ1-2 TRBV6-5 TGTGCCAGCAGTTACTCGGGGGGCGGCTACACCTTC CASSYSGGGYTF
. . TRBJ1-4 TRBV2 TGTGCCAGCAGCTTCCCGGATAATGAAAAACTGTTTTTT CASSFPDNEKLFF
. . TRBJ1-2 TRBV19 TGTGCCAGTACCCCTAGGACTGTGTCGAGCTATGGCTACACCTTC CASTPRTVSSYGYTF
. . TRBJ1-1 TRBV6-6 TGTGCCAGCAGTTACTCCAGGGTCGCCACTGAAGCTTTCTTT CASSYSRVATEAFF
. . TRBJ2-5 TRBV28 TGTGCCAGCAGTTTGGGGGTTTGGGAGACCCAGTACTTC CASSLGVWETQYF
TRBD1 . TRBJ1-6 TRBV11-2 TGTGCCAGCAGCCAAAGACCCGGACAGGGTGGCGATTCACCCCTCCACTTT CASSQRPGQGGDSPLHF
TRBD1 . TRBJ2-1 TRBV5-6 TGTGCCAGCAGCTTGGCCGGACAGGGGTACAATGAGCAGTTCTTC CASSLAGQGYNEQFF
TRBD2 . TRBJ2-7 TRBV7-6 TGTGCCAGCAGCGGGGAGGGGAGGGTCTACGAGCAGTACTTC CASSGEGRVYEQYF
TRBD2 . TRBJ2-3 TRBV19 TGTGCCAGTAGTGTCGGACTAGCGGGAGGCCTTTTAAACACAGATACGCAGTATTTT CASSVGLAGGLLNTDTQYF
. . TRBJ2-5 TRBV7-2 TGTGCCAGCAGCTTATTTCCGAGGAGTAGGCAAGAGACCCAGTACTTC CASSLFPRSRQETQYF
TRBD1 few TRBJ1-2 TRBV7-6 TGTGCCAGCAGCCCAACGGGACAGCCATTAGGCTACACCTTC CASSPTGQPLGYTF
TRBD1 few TRBJ1-1 TRBV18 TGTGCCAGCTCACCACAAGGACAGGGACTGGCCACTGAAGCTTTCTTT CASSPQGQGLATEAFF
. once TRBJ2-5 TRBV7-2 TGTGCCAGCAGCTCCCAAGAGACCCAGTACTTC CASSSQETQYF
. . TRBJ1-2 TRBV2 TGTGCCAGCTCTACAGGGCTCGAGTATGGCTACACCTTC CASSTGLEYGYTF
. few TRBJ2-7 TRBV4-1 TGCGCCAGCAGCCAAGAGGTAGTGGACTACGAGCAGTACTTC CASSQEVVDYEQYF
TRBD1 . TRBJ1-6 TRBV18 TGTGCCAGCTCGATTGGGACAGGCTATAATTCACCCCTCCACTTT CASSIGTGYNSPLHF
. few TRBJ2-3 TRBV21-1 TGTGCCAGCAGCAAAGCCGGGGGGGTATGCACAGATACGCAGTATTTT CASSKAGGVCTDTQYF
. . TRBJ1-2 TRBV6-6 TGTGCCAGCAGCCCCGAGGGGTCCAACTATGGCTACACCTTC CASSPEGSNYGYTF
TRBD1 . TRBJ1-2 TRBV6-1 TGTGCCAGCAGAAGGGACAGGGGAGCCTATGGCTACACCTTC CASRRDRGAYGYTF
TRBD1 . TRBJ2-2 TRBV28 TGTGCCAGCAGCACCCCCGGACAGGGTTCCGGGGAGCTGTTTTTT CASSTPGQGSGELFF
TRBD1 . TRBJ2-1 TRBV7-8 TGTGCCAGCAGCTTGATTGACAGGGTCGATGAGCAGTTCTTC CASSLIDRVDEQFF
. . TRBJ1-2 TRBV2 TGTGCCACCGCCGCCTCCCTCTTATATGGCTACACCTTC CATAASLLYGYTF
. . TRBJ1-1 TRBV11-1 TGTGCCAGCAGCTGGGGGCAGGGCACTGAAGCTTTCTTT CASSWGQGTEAFF
. . TRBJ2-3 TRBV7-9 TGTGCCAGCAGCCCTAGCACAGATACGCAGTATTTT CASSPSTDTQYF
. . TRBJ1-3 TRBV7-9 TGTGCCAGCATCCCCCCAGGGATATACGGAAACACCATATATTTT CASIPPGIYGNTIYF
. few TRBJ1-2 TRBV7-2 TGTGCCAGCAGCTTAACCAACGGCGGGCTATATGGCTACACCTTC CASSLTNGGLYGYTF
TRBD1 few TRBJ1-6 TRBV7-6 TGTGCCAGCAGCCAGGGGACAGGGGTTGCACCCCTCCACTTT CASSQGTGVAPLHF
. . TRBJ1-2 TRBV9 TGTGCCAGCAGCGTAGCGAGTTTGACTGATGGCTACACCTTC CASSVASLTDGYTF
. . TRBJ2-5 TRBV25-1 TGTGCCAGCAGCGGACACCGGTACCAAGAGACCCAGTACTTC CASSGHRYQETQYF
. . TRBJ2-1 TRBV4-1 TGCGCCAGCAGCCCCCAGGTGGAAGGACATTACAATGAGCAGTTCTTC CASSPQVEGHYNEQFF
. . TRBJ1-6 TRBV5-1 TGCGCCAGCAGCCAGGGCGGAGGTAATTCACCCCTCCACTTT CASSQGGGNSPLHF
. medium-sized TRBJ1-2 TRBV5-5 TGTGCCAGCAGCTTGGGAACCTTGGTGGGCTTACGGGGCTACACCTTC CASSLGTLVGLRGYTF
. . TRBJ2-7 TRBV7-2 TGTGCCAGCAGCCCACGTGGGGGGGCCGCCTACGAGCAGTACTTC CASSPRGGAAYEQYF
TRBD1 . TRBJ2-7 TRBV14 TGTGCCAGCAGTTACAGGGGGCGCGTCCACGAGCAGTACTTC CASSYRGRVHEQYF
TRBD1 once TRBJ1-5 TRBV27 TGTGCCAGCAGTTTAGGGACAGGGGGCCAGCCCCAGCATTTT CASSLGTGGQPQHF
. few TRBJ2-2 TRBV7-2 TGTGCCAGCAGCTTAGCAGGGCTCACCGGGGAGCTGTTTTTT CASSLAGLTGELFF
. few TRBJ1-5 TRBV6-1 TGTGCCAGCAGTGCACGCGCGAGGACGGAGAATCAGCCCCAGCATTTT CASSARARTENQPQHF
TRBD1 . TRBJ2-2 TRBV2 TGTGCCAGCAGACCGGGACAGGGGTACACCGGGGAGCTGTTTTTT CASRPGQGYTGELFF
TRBD2 . TRBJ2-3 TRBV7-9 TGTGCCAGCAGCTTATTTGGTAGCGGGGGGTCTAGCACAGATACGCAGTATTTT CASSLFGSGGSSTDTQYF
TRBD1 . TRBJ1-2 TRBV7-2 TGTGCCAGCAGCATAAACAGGGGCAACTATGGCTACACCTTC CASSINRGNYGYTF
. . TRBJ1-1 TRBV5-1 TGCGCCAGCAGCTTGAGTCCGTCGAACACTGAAGCTTTCTTT CASSLSPSNTEAFF
. . TRBJ1-2 TRBV5-5 TGTGCCAGCAGCTTTAGGGGTGACGGCACTACCTATGGCTACACCTTC CASSFRGDGTTYGYTF
TRBD1 . TRBJ1-5 TRBV7-9 TGTGCCAGCAGCTTAGAGGGACAGGGAAACAATCAGCCCCAGCATTTT CASSLEGQGNNQPQHF
. . TRBJ2-2 TRBV7-2 TGTGCCAGCAGCTTGGGCAGAGGGGGCACCGGGGAGCTGTTTTTT CASSLGRGGTGELFF
TRBD1 . TRBJ2-3 TRBV11-3 TGTGCCAGCAGTCATTCCCGGACAGGAAAAGATACGCAGTATTTT CASSHSRTGKDTQYF